This record covers a single T cell receptor beta chain. Its antigen remains unidentified. Germline V lookup: CDR1 SGHVS, CDR2 FQNEAQ. Between the trimmed V and J ends, which lost 4 bases and 5 bases, there was a span of 14 bases. This CDR3 is 14 amino acids long. MiXCR, run by TCRdb on the 5' RACE reads, gives a single entry per CDR3 protein. The repertoire consists of some 270,000 distinct CDR3 sequences, with 15% to 19% occurring once and the leading ten covering more than 2%. This sample is part of a study of T-cell memory formation after mild COVID-19. Points from the study as a whole: Second-wave clones reaching peak frequency on day 37 lacked confirmed SARS-CoV-2 specificity.

This clonotype was sampled from an adult woman who had mild COVID-19 (a few samples of this study predate the infection). Cell type and time point are not known. The rearrangement joins TRBV7-8 to TRBJ2-5, with D hard to call. The sample was PBMCs or a T cell subset sorted from them (not recorded which). CDR3 DNA sequence: TGTGCCAGCAGCTCCTCGGTTGGGTGGGAGACCCAGTACTTC. As protein: CASSSSVGWETQYF.